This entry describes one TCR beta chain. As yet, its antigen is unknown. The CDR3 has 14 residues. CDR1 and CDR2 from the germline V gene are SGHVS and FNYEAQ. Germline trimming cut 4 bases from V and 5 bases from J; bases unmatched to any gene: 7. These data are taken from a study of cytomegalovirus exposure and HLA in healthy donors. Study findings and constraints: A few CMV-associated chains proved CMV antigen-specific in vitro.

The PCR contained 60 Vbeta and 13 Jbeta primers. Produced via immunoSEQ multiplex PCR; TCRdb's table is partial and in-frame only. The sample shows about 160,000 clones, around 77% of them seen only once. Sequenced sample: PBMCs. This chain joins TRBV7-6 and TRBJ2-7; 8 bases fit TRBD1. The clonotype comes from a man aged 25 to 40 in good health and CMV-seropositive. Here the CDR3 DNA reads TGTGCCAGCAGCTCAGTGGACAGGGATCACGAGCAGTACTTC. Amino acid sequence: CASSSVDRDHEQYF.